What follows are 32 T cell receptor beta chains derived from one specimen sequenced in a study of neurological immune-mediated disorders. Via MiXCR, TCRdb re-called the 5' RACE reads, giving one row per CDR3 protein. The sample has tens of thousands of distinct CDR3 sequences; approximately 10% are singletons. The sequenced sample was CD4+ T cells from blood. These receptor sequences come from a woman in her 30s with HTLV-1-associated myelopathy (HAM/TSP).

The sample holds many counts of this clonotype. This chain links TRBV6-1 with TRBJ1-2; D not resolved. CDR1 and CDR2 from the germline V gene are MNHNS and SASEGT. V was trimmed by 6 bases and J by 8 bases, leaving 7 bases between them. CDR3 length: 10 amino acids. The CDR3 protein is CASRTEGYTF. CDR3 nucleotides: TGTGCCAGCAGAACGGAGGGCTACACCTTC.

This clonotype was observed many times. The rearrangement links TRBV20-1 to TRBJ2-7, with D tentatively TRBD1 or TRBD2 (7 bases each). V shed 5 bases and J shed 3 bases, with 20 bases lying between them. Germline V CDR1 and CDR2: DFQATT, SNEGSKA (reference sequence). There are 15 residues in the CDR3. CDR3 in DNA: TGCAGTGCTGCCAGACAGGGAGGGCCTCTCTACGAGCAGTACTTC. Protein: CSAARQGGPLYEQYF.

This clonotype was found a few times. The chain carries TRBV7-6 and TRBJ2-1; no clear D. This CDR3 is built from 15 residues. Germline V lookup: CDR1 SGHVS, CDR2 FNYEAQ. V lost 3 bases and J lost 4, with 13 bases in between. The CDR3 sequence: CASSFTERAYNEQFF. CDR3 nucleotide sequence: TGTGCCAGCAGCTTCACAGAAAGGGCGTACAATGAGCAGTTCTTC.

This clonotype came up many times. The V gene is TRBV5-1, the J gene TRBJ1-1; a possible D gene is TRBD1 (5 bases). The germline V gene encodes CDR1 SGHRS and CDR2 YFSETQ. Trimming cost V 0 bases and J 3 bases, with 12 bases left between them. CDR3 length: 15 amino acids. DNA for the CDR3: TGCGCCAGCAGCTTGGGTCGATCGGGGGACACTGAAGCTTTCTTT. Its translation: CASSLGRSGDTEAFF.

This sequence joins TRBV27 and TRBJ1-4; D unclear. Germline-derived CDR1 and CDR2 are MNHEY and SMNVEV (reference sequence). The CDR3 has 15 residues. The ends were cut back, 6 bases at V and 5 bases at J, with 16 bases in the middle. CDR3 sequence (DNA): TGTGCCAGCAGCCGAGGGATTTTTACGAATGAAAAACTGTTTTTT. Translation: CASSRGIFTNEKLFF.

About this clonotype: Compared with germline, one end of the junction differs, possibly owing to a read error. The rearrangement uses TRBV5-1 and TRBJ1-5, with TRBD1 as a possible D gene (6 bases). The CDR3 has 14 residues. Germline CDR1 reads SGHRS; CDR2 reads YFSETQ. Written as DNA, the CDR3 is TGCGCAAGCAGCCCTGGGACACCCAATCATCCCCAGCATTTT. The encoded protein is CASSPGTPNHPQHF. The whole variable domain, filled in from reference TRBV5-1 and TRBJ1-5, reads KAGVTQTPRYLIKTRGQQVTLSCSPISGHRSVSWYQQTPGQGLQFLFEYFSETQRNKGNFPGRFSGRQFSNSRSEMNVSTLELGDSALYLCASSPGTPNHPQHFGDGTRLSIL.

This clonotype was counted at least ten times. V usage is TRBV6-1 and J usage is TRBJ2-3, with 9 bases that match TRBD2. The CDR3 totals 16 residues. J gave up 2 bases and V 4 bases, and 7 bases lay outside the gene matches. CDR1 is MNHNS and CDR2 is SASEGT in the germline V gene. CDR3 nucleotide sequence: TGTGCCAGCAGTGCTAACTTAGCGGGGGTCACAGATACGCAGTATTTT. Translating it yields CASSANLAGVTDTQYF.

As to this clonotype: Possible read error: a much larger clone is one base away. The chain carries TRBV11-3 and TRBJ2-7; 9 bases match TRBD2. Germline CDR1 and CDR2: SGHNT and YENEEA. V was pared by 5 bases and J by 4 bases, with 18 bases of the junction left unmatched. The CDR3 sequence is 18 residues long. The CDR3 reads CASSPLPSGGTRRYEQYF. As DNA, the CDR3 is TGTGCCAGCAGCCCCCTCCCCAGCGGGGGGACCAGGAGATACGAGCAGTACTTC.

This clonotype was picked up many times. The J gene is TRBJ1-2, the V gene TRBV20-1, with no clear D. V was trimmed by 0 bases and J by 4 bases, leaving 9 bases between them. Germline V CDR1 and CDR2: DFQATT, SNEGSKA (reference sequence). CDR3 length equals 13 residues. In nucleotides, the CDR3 is TGCAGTGCTAGAGACAGGACTGCCTATGGCTACACCTTC. This encodes CSARDRTAYGYTF.

This clonotype was picked up many times. The rearrangement uses TRBV29-1 and TRBJ2-1; D is unresolved. V lost 7 bases to trimming and J lost 7 bases, with 11 bases between them. This CDR3 contains 11 residues. Looked up from germline, CDR1 is SQVTM and CDR2 is ANQGSEA. DNA for the CDR3: TGCAGCGCTGCACAAAAAAATGAGCAGTTCTTC. Its protein is CSAAQKNEQFF.

This clonotype was counted many times. This chain links TRBV12-5 with TRBJ1-1, with D uncertain. CDR3 length: 12 amino acids. V was trimmed by 4 bases and J by 10 bases, leaving 13 bases between them. In germline, CDR1 is LGHNT, CDR2 FRNRAP. CDR3 sequence reads: CASGWAGLLAFF. The CDR3 DNA reads TGTGCTAGTGGTTGGGCAGGACTGCTAGCTTTCTTT.

As for this clonotype: A junction boundary mismatches the germline segment, possibly from a read error. The chain employs TRBV6-5 and TRBJ1-1; a weak D match, TRBD1 (5 bases). Germline assignment: CDR1 MNHEY and CDR2 SVGAGI. This CDR3 region has 15 residues. The CDR3 loop is CANSWGYGGDTEAFF. The DNA of the CDR3 is TGTGCCAACAGTTGGGGGTACGGGGGGGACACTGAAGCTTTCTTT.

This clonotype was recorded many times. V and J are TRBV10-3 and TRBJ1-6; TRBD1 might be the D (6 bases). The CDR3 covers 17 residues. The germline V gene encodes CDR1 ENHRY and CDR2 SYGVKD. The ends were cut back, 2 bases at V and 7 bases at J, with 18 bases in the middle. CDR3 region: CAISEGPTGMRNSPLHF. The CDR3 region has the DNA TGTGCCATCAGTGAGGGTCCCACAGGGATGAGAAATTCACCCCTCCACTTT.

The genes are TRBV10-3 and TRBJ2-5, with a weak D call TRBD1 (6 bases). Germline V gives CDR1 ENHRY, CDR2 SYGVKD. The CDR3 has 13 amino acids. This chain's CDR3 is CSITEGGSETQYF. The CDR3 DNA follows: TGTTCTATCACCGAAGGGGGTTCGGAGACCCAGTACTTC.

This clonotype was counted at least ten times. The chain is built from TRBV7-9 and TRBJ2-5; D might be TRBD1 (6 bases). Germline V gene sequence: CDR1 SEHNR, CDR2 FQNEAQ (reference sequence). The CDR3 length is 14 residues. The V and J ends lost 1 base and 6 bases respectively, with 12 bases between them. The CDR3 protein is CASSLDRDGKTQYF. CDR3 bases: TGTGCCAGCAGCTTAGACAGGGATGGGAAGACCCAGTACTTC.

This clonotype was counted many times. The chain joins TRBV5-1 to TRBJ1-1, with 8 nucleotides matching TRBD1. V was pared by 0 bases and J by 4 bases, with 5 bases of the junction left unmatched. CDR3 length: 15 residues. CDR1 is SGHRS and CDR2 is YFSETQ in the germline V gene. CDR3 bases: TGCGCCAGCAGCTTGGGTCACAGGGGGAGCACTGAAGCTTTCTTT. Its translation is CASSLGHRGSTEAFF.

This clonotype showed up many times. This chain uses TRBV12-3 or TRBV12-4 with TRBJ2-1, with D possibly TRBD1 on 5 matching bases. This CDR3 region has 15 residues. V was trimmed by 6 bases and J by 5 bases, leaving 17 bases between them. The CDR3 reads CASRFTYAGNNEQFF. The CDR3 DNA reads TGTGCCAGCAGGTTCACGTATGCAGGGAACAATGAGCAGTTCTTC.

There are many counts of this clonotype. This chain uses TRBV5-1 with TRBJ2-1; D perhaps matches TRBD1 (6 bases). CDR3 length: 15 residues. The V end lost 0 bases, the J end lost 2 bases, and 9 bases lay between the germline ends. Germline V CDR1 and CDR2: SGHRS, YFSETQ. The CDR3 region has the DNA TGCGCCAGCAGCTTGGTTGGACAGACCTACAATGAGCAGTTCTTC. Residues: CASSLVGQTYNEQFF.

Ten or more counts support this clonotype. This rearrangement joins TRBV12-3 or TRBV12-4 to TRBJ1-2; D may be TRBD1 (5 bases). This CDR3 comprises 13 residues. Between the trimmed V and J ends, which lost 5 bases and 4 bases, there was a span of 11 bases. This chain's CDR3 is CASSEGTGYGYTF. The CDR3 DNA reads TGTGCCAGCAGTGAGGGGACGGGCTATGGCTACACCTTC.

This clonotype was counted at least ten times. The chain couples TRBV11-2 to TRBJ2-3; D perhaps matches TRBD1 (5 bases). CDR3 length equals 15 residues. Germline lookup yields CDR1 SGHAT and CDR2 FQNNGV. The germline V and J ends were trimmed by 0 bases and 0 bases, with 7 bases remaining between them. CDR3 protein: CASSLDAGSTDTQYF. Here the CDR3 DNA reads TGTGCCAGCAGCTTAGATGCAGGGAGCACAGATACGCAGTATTTT.

This clonotype was recorded many times. The rearrangement links TRBV20-1 to TRBJ1-5, with D uncertain. V shed 0 bases and J shed 7 bases, with 13 bases lying between them. CDR3 length: 14 amino acids. Germline values: CDR1 DFQATT, CDR2 SNEGSKA (reference sequence). The CDR3 DNA is TGCAGTGCTAGAGAGTTCTGGGAAAACCAGCCCCAGCATTTT. It encodes CSAREFWENQPQHF.

At least ten counts were recorded for this clonotype. The chain carries TRBV7-3 and TRBJ1-1, with D possibly being TRBD1 (5 bases). Germline V lookup: CDR1 SGHTA, CDR2 FQGTGA. The CDR3 is made up of 13 amino acids. Trimming left V 4 bases short and J 6 bases short, with 12 bases between. Here the CDR3 DNA reads TGTGCCAGCAGCTCAGACAGAATCTCTGAAGCTTTCTTT. This encodes CASSSDRISEAFF.

This clonotype was seen many times. The chain couples TRBV5-1 to TRBJ1-1, with D hard to call. In germline, CDR1 is SGHRS, CDR2 YFSETQ. The CDR3 consists of 16 residues. The V end lost 0 bases, the J end lost 0 bases, and 12 bases lay between the germline ends. In DNA, the CDR3 is TGCGCCAGCAGCTTGGACCCCCCAGGCATGAACACTGAAGCTTTCTTT. It codes for CASSLDPPGMNTEAFF.

Many counts were recorded for this clonotype. This chain links TRBV5-1 with TRBJ2-2, with no clear D. Deletions cut 2 bases from V and 3 bases from J, with 11 bases between. The CDR3 spans 15 residues. Germline assignment: CDR1 SGHRS and CDR2 YFSETQ. CDR3 protein: CASSLRVEYTGELFF. The CDR3 bases are TGCGCCAGCAGCTTAAGGGTCGAGTACACCGGGGAGCTGTTTTTT.

This clonotype appeared many times. V is TRBV28 and J is TRBJ2-5; 8 nucleotides align to TRBD2. Trimming removed 7 bases from V and 2 bases from J; junction bases left unmatched: 6. This CDR3 contains 14 residues. Germline CDR1 and CDR2: MDHEN and SYDVKM. The CDR3 loop is CASTPSGGQETQYF. The CDR3 DNA reads as TGTGCCAGCACTCCGTCGGGGGGGCAAGAGACCCAGTACTTC.

This clonotype has a count of ten or more. The CDR3, as DNA: TGCGCCAGCAGCCAAGAACAGGGAGCGATGACTGGCTACACCTTC. This codes for CASSQEQGAMTGYTF. V is TRBV4-1 and J is TRBJ1-2; the D gene is possibly TRBD1 (6 bases). In germline, CDR1 is MGHRA, CDR2 YSYEKL. This CDR3 is 15 amino acids long. V lost 0 bases to trimming and J lost 7 bases, with 15 bases between them.

V and J are TRBV7-6 and TRBJ2-7, with 8 bases that match TRBD1. J was trimmed by 6 bases and V by 5 bases; bases with no gene match: 9. The CDR3 spans 14 residues. Germline V CDR1 and CDR2: SGHVS, FNYEAQ. The CDR3 sequence: CASSARQGSGEQYF. The CDR3 coding sequence is TGTGCCAGCAGCGCCCGACAGGGGTCGGGCGAGCAGTACTTC. The full variable domain, in which reference TRBV7-6 and TRBJ2-7 provide the parts outside the CDR3, is GAGVSQSPRYKVTKRGQDVALRCDPISGHVSLYWYRQALGQGPEFLTYFNYEAQQDKSGLPNDRFSAERPEGSISTLTIQRTEQRDSAMYRCASSARQGSGEQYFGPGTRLTVT.

This clonotype was counted at least ten times. This sequence joins TRBV2 and TRBJ1-4; D is unclear. V lost 10 bases to trimming and J lost 3 bases, with 24 bases between them. CDR3 length equals 17 residues. From germline, CDR1 is SNHLY and CDR2 FYNNEI. The CDR3 DNA reads TGTGCCACTAACACAGACGTCGGTGGAGTAGCTAATGAAAAACTGTTTTTT. Encoded protein: CATNTDVGGVANEKLFF.

Turning to this clonotype: The germline gene is not matched at one end of the junction; a read error may be the cause. This rearrangement joins TRBV5-1 to TRBJ2-7, with 10 nucleotides matching TRBD1. The CDR3 consists of 14 residues. The V gene's germline CDR1 is SGHRS and CDR2 YFSETQ. CDR3 nucleotides: TGCGCCAGCAGCTTCACCGGGACAGGGGCCGAGCATTATTTC. Its protein product is CASSFTGTGAEHYF.

This clonotype has ten or more counts. The chain uses TRBV20-1 and TRBJ2-5, with D possibly matching TRBD1 (6 bases). This CDR3 is 11 amino acids long. Trimming left V 6 bases short and J 3 bases short, with 8 bases between. From germline, CDR1 is DFQATT and CDR2 SNEGSKA (reference sequence). CDR3 residues: CSANREETQYF. The CDR3 DNA reads as TGCAGTGCAAACAGGGAAGAGACCCAGTACTTC.

This clonotype has ten or more counts. J is TRBJ1-3 and V is TRBV2; a weak D match, TRBD1 (5 bases). Germline loops: CDR1 SNHLY, CDR2 FYNNEI. The CDR3 spans 12 residues. V was pared by 8 bases and J by 3 bases, with 8 bases between. This chain's CDR3 is CASQDNGNTIYF. DNA of the CDR3: TGTGCCAGCCAGGACAATGGAAACACCATATATTTT.

This clonotype was counted at least ten times. This sequence joins TRBV6-4 and TRBJ2-3; D not certain. CDR1 is MRHNA, CDR2 SNTAGT, per germline. Trimming took off 0 bases at V and 6 bases at J, with 7 bases between the two ends. The length of the CDR3 is 13 residues. The CDR3 DNA follows: TGTGCCAGCAGTGACTCGAGGTCCGATACGCAGTATTTT. Its protein product is CASSDSRSDTQYF.